This section outlines one TCR beta chain sequence together with its context. Preparation of the TCRbeta library was carried out with unique molecular identifiers. TCRdb re-called the PCR reads with MiXCR, one entry per CDR3 protein. The sample has around 400,000 distinct CDR3 sequences, under 13% seen once. Unmatched junction bases numbered 11, after V lost 0 bases and J lost 6 bases. CDR3 size: 19 residues. The data derive from a study of T-cell reconstitution after alpha-beta-depleted transplantation in children. The rearrangement joins TRBV12-3 or TRBV12-4 to TRBJ2-1, with 13 bases lining up with TRBD2. The TCR was taken from a human donor who donated a stem cell graft to a child with acute myeloid leukemia. The sample consisted of PBMCs from the stem cell graft donor, taken from the stem cell graft. The CDR3 sequence is CASSLALETSGRLFNEQFF. CDR3 sequence (DNA): TGTGCCAGCAGTTTAGCGCTAGAGACTAGCGGGAGGCTATTCAATGAGCAGTTCTTC.